A selection of T cell receptor beta chains follows, all from one sample in a study of blood T cells in healthy people across ages. TCRdb reanalysed the 5' RACE reads using MiXCR and keeps one entry per CDR3 protein. Of approximately 770,000 distinct CDR3 sequences listed, 58% were seen once; the top ten hold 20% to 25%. The sample was blood. These receptors all stem from a young man in good health. Each CDR3 is given with its conserved first and last residue. The D gene is left open where the match is weak. The size of a clone is reported for some rows only, either as once, few or many, or as a class for expanded clones.

v_gene	d_gene	abundance	j_gene	CDR3nt	CDR3aa
TRBV7-9	TRBD2	NA	TRBJ2-1	TGTGCCAGCAGCCTCGTGACTAGCTACCCTGACAATGAGCAGTTCTTC	CASSLVTSYPDNEQFF
TRBV27	NA	NA	TRBJ2-1	TGTGCCAGCAGTTTTGGGCAGGGTGGAGAGACCCAGTTCTTC	CASSFGQGGETQFF
TRBV29-1	NA	NA	TRBJ2-2	TGCAGCGCACGAGAGACAGGCGCGAACACCGGGGAGCTGTTTTTT	CSARETGANTGELFF
TRBV29-1	NA	few	TRBJ2-7	TGCAGCGTTGAGACAACCTACGAGCAGTACTTC	CSVETTYEQYF
TRBV15	TRBD2	few	TRBJ2-4	TGTGCCACCAGCAGAGGTACACTAGCGGCCTCCAAAAACATTCAGTACTTC	CATSRGTLAASKNIQYF
TRBV27	NA	few	TRBJ2-5	TGTGCCAGCAGTAAGGACAGGGCGGGAGGAGAGACCCAGTACTTC	CASSKDRAGGETQYF
TRBV5-1	TRBD1	NA	TRBJ2-7	TGCGCCAGCAGCCAATTACAGGGGGCCGACGAGCAGTACTTC	CASSQLQGADEQYF
TRBV10-3	TRBD2	NA	TRBJ2-3	TGTGCCATCCAGTCCGGACTAGCCACAGATACGCACTATTTT	CAIQSGLATDTHYF
TRBV28	TRBD2	NA	TRBJ2-1	TGTGCCACCCGGACTAGCGGCAATGAGCAGTTCTTC	CATRTSGNEQFF
TRBV7-2	NA	NA	TRBJ2-5	TGTGCCAGCAGCTTAGCGCCTTCCCCCGGGACGGACCAAGAGACCCAGTACTTC	CASSLAPSPGTDQETQYF
TRBV28	TRBD1	NA	TRBJ2-7	TGTGCCAGCAGTTTAGGGCCGGGACAGCCCGCCTACGAGCAGTACTTC	CASSLGPGQPAYEQYF
TRBV5-6	NA	once	TRBJ2-7	TGTGCCAGCAGCTCCGGAAGGCCCTACGAGCAGTACTTC	CASSSGRPYEQYF
TRBV12-1	NA	NA	TRBJ2-7	TGTGCCAGCATTAAACCATTAAAGTACGATGAGCAGTACTTC	CASIKPLKYDEQYF
TRBV3-1	TRBD2	NA	TRBJ2-5	TGTGCCAGCAGCCCTAGCGGGGGTTCGGGAAATGAGCAGTACTTC	CASSPSGGSGNEQYF
TRBV6-6	TRBD2	NA	TRBJ2-7	TGTGCCAGCAGTTATAGCGGGGGGTTCTCCTACGAGCAGTACTTC	CASSYSGGFSYEQYF
TRBV6-5	NA	NA	TRBJ2-4	TGTGCCAGCAACGGCCAGGAGCTAGGGCGACAAAACATTCAGTACTTC	CASNGQELGRQNIQYF
TRBV30	TRBD2	once	TRBJ2-5	TGTGCCTGGAGTGAACTAGCGGGAGTAGAGACCCAGTACTTC	CAWSELAGVETQYF
TRBV4-3	TRBD2	NA	TRBJ2-1	TGCGCCAGCAGCCAAGAGAGAGCTAGCGGGAGTAGTAATGAGCAGTTCTTC	CASSQERASGSSNEQFF
TRBV29-1	NA	NA	TRBJ2-7	TGCAGCGTGGAGGGCGGGGAATACGAGCAGTACTTC	CSVEGGEYEQYF
TRBV5-1	NA	few	TRBJ1-1	TGCGCCATCCCATCCCGGGGGTTTACTGAAGCTTTCTTT	CAIPSRGFTEAFF
TRBV11-2	NA	NA	TRBJ1-2	TGTGCCAGCAAGGCCGAGGGGAGGGATGATGGCTACACCTTC	CASKAEGRDDGYTF
TRBV28	NA	once	TRBJ2-1	TGTGCCAGCAGGCGACTAGTAGGGGAGACCCAGTTCTTC	CASRRLVGETQFF
TRBV12-3/TRBV12-4	NA	NA	TRBJ2-7	TGTGCCAGCAGTTTAGTAGGTGATAGGGAGTACGAGCAGTACTTC	CASSLVGDREYEQYF
TRBV27	TRBD1	NA	TRBJ1-2	TGTGCCAGCAGTGCCACAGGGGAGGGTGGCTACACCTTC	CASSATGEGGYTF
TRBV7-2	TRBD1	NA	TRBJ2-7	TGTGCCAGCAGCTTTGAACAGGGGTACAATGAGCAGTACTTC	CASSFEQGYNEQYF
TRBV20-1	NA	few	TRBJ1-2	TGCAGTGCCGTGGGGACGGTAATGCATGGCTACACCTTC	CSAVGTVMHGYTF
TRBV14	TRBD2	NA	TRBJ2-5	TGTGCCAGCAGCCACCACCCGCTAGCGGACCAAGAGACCCAGTACTTC	CASSHHPLADQETQYF
TRBV10-2	NA	many	TRBJ2-5	TGCGCCAGCAGTGAGTCCCCGTACCTGGAGACCCAGTACTTC	CASSESPYLETQYF
TRBV15	TRBD2	NA	TRBJ2-3	TGTGCCACCAGCCCCCTTCGACTAGCGGGAGCAGATACGCAGTATTTT	CATSPLRLAGADTQYF
TRBV11-1	TRBD2	few	TRBJ2-1	TGTGCCAGCATCCCCACGACCGGGAGGGGGTCATACAATGAGCAGTTCTTC	CASIPTTGRGSYNEQFF
TRBV5-1	NA	NA	TRBJ1-6	TGCGCCAGCAGCTTGAGGGTGGGGACGGATTCACCCCTCCACTTT	CASSLRVGTDSPLHF
TRBV7-2	NA	NA	TRBJ1-2	TGTGCCAGCAGCGTAAACAGGTTCTATGGCTACACCTTC	CASSVNRFYGYTF
TRBV4-2	TRBD2	few	TRBJ2-5	TGTGCCAGCAGCCCAGGGACTAGCGGGGGGCCACAAGAGACCCAGTACTTC	CASSPGTSGGPQETQYF
TRBV29-1	NA	NA	TRBJ1-4	TGCAGCGTTGAGGAAGAGACGGAGGAAAAACTGTTTTTT	CSVEEETEEKLFF
TRBV4-1	TRBD1	NA	TRBJ2-7	TGCGCCAGCAGCCAAGATCTGACAGGGTCAAGCTACGAGCAGTACTTC	CASSQDLTGSSYEQYF
TRBV4-1	TRBD1	few	TRBJ2-6	TGCGCCAGCAGTTCCCGGACAGGGGGTGTCCTGACTTTC	CASSSRTGGVLTF
TRBV24-1	NA	few	TRBJ2-1	TGTGTCACTCGGGACGCGAACAATGAGCAGTTCTTC	CVTRDANNEQFF
TRBV2	TRBD1	NA	TRBJ1-1	TGTGCCAGCAGTCAACAGGGGCGGAAAGCTTTCTTT	CASSQQGRKAFF
TRBV4-3	NA	once	TRBJ1-2	TGCGCCAGCAGCCGTGAATTAGGACGGAACTATGGCCACACCTTC	CASSRELGRNYGHTF
TRBV4-1	NA	NA	TRBJ2-3	TGCGCCAGCAGCCAAGCATCCCGGCGTAGCGTGGTTACAGATACGCAGTATTTT	CASSQASRRSVVTDTQYF
TRBV5-8	NA	NA	TRBJ2-5	TGTGCCAGCAGCTTGGGGGACACCGTCCAAGAGACCCAGTACTTC	CASSLGDTVQETQYF